These T cell receptor beta chains were read from a single sample in a study of OX40 agonist ivuxolimab in advanced cancers. Here immunoSEQ multiplex PCR was the method, and the copy in TCRdb shows in-frame clones only, minus some. The table includes tens of thousands of clones, around 83% detected once. Sequenced here: CD4+ or CD8+ T cells sorted from blood, sampled in a trial of the OX40 agonist ivuxolimab. The receptors stem from an adult with an advanced solid tumor such as melanoma, head and neck, liver or kidney cancer. The CDR3 runs from the conserved cysteine through the conserved F or W. D genes are given only for firm matches. Not all rows give a size; the values are once, few, many and, for expanded clones, a class.

V gene,D gene,clone size,J gene,CDR3 protein,CDR3 DNA
TRBV2,.,.,TRBJ2-1,CASSERGGPYNEQFF,TGTGCCAGCAGTGAAAGGGGGGGTCCCTACAATGAGCAGTTCTTC
TRBV6-5,.,.,TRBJ2-7,CASSSAYEQYF,TGTGCCAGCAGTTCCGCCTACGAGCAGTACTTC
TRBV6-4,TRBD2,.,TRBJ2-1,CASSREGGTSRFF,TGTGCCAGCAGCCGAGAAGGGGGGACTAGTAGGTTCTTC
TRBV29-1,TRBD1,.,TRBJ1-2,CSVEGQGAHGYTF,TGCAGTGTTGAAGGGCAGGGGGCCCATGGCTACACCTTC
TRBV28,TRBD1,.,TRBJ2-7,CASSLGIWTGIHEQYF,TGTGCCAGCAGTTTAGGAATATGGACAGGGATCCACGAGCAGTACTTC
TRBV6-6,TRBD1,.,TRBJ1-6,CASSYRTGGYSPLHF,TGTGCCAGCAGTTACCGAACAGGGGGCTATTCACCCCTCCACTTT
TRBV4-1,.,.,TRBJ2-1,CASSGRRGSSYNEQFF,TGCGCCAGCAGCGGCCGCAGGGGTAGCTCCTACAATGAGCAGTTCTTC
TRBV20-1,.,.,TRBJ2-1,CSALASEQFF,TGCAGTGCTTTAGCGTCTGAGCAGTTCTTC
TRBV7-9,.,.,TRBJ2-5,CASSLSLGETQYF,TGTGCCAGCAGCTTAAGTTTGGGAGAGACCCAGTACTTC
TRBV4-1,.,.,TRBJ2-1,CASSRHTDNEQFF,TGCGCCAGCAGCCGCCATACAGATAATGAGCAGTTCTTC
TRBV6-1,TRBD1,.,TRBJ1-5,CASSPGTEQPQHF,TGTGCCAGCAGTCCCGGGACAGAGCAGCCCCAGCATTTT
TRBV27,.,.,TRBJ2-1,CASSRTSQGIPYNEQFF,TGTGCCAGCAGCCGCACCTCCCAGGGGATTCCCTACAATGAGCAGTTCTTC
TRBV4-2,TRBD2,.,TRBJ2-3,CASSQAGSGGASDTQYF,TGTGCCAGCAGCCAAGCGGGGTCCGGGGGGGCATCAGATACGCAGTATTTT
TRBV7-2,.,.,TRBJ2-3,CASSGRVSVDTQYF,TGTGCCAGCAGCGGCCGGGTCTCCGTAGATACGCAGTATTTT
TRBV6-1,.,.,TRBJ2-7,CASSSGAFYEQYF,TGTGCCAGCAGTTCGGGCGCCTTCTACGAGCAGTACTTC
TRBV5-8,TRBD2,.,TRBJ2-3,CASSLGLAGTDTQYF,TGTGCCAGCAGCTTGGGACTAGCGGGAACAGATACGCAGTATTTT
TRBV29-1,.,.,TRBJ1-2,CSVEDQGRGYTF,TGCAGCGTTGAAGATCAAGGAAGGGGCTACACCTTC
TRBV7-9,.,.,TRBJ2-1,CASSQGVAQGNEQFF,TGTGCCAGCAGCCAAGGAGTAGCGCAGGGAAATGAGCAGTTCTTC
TRBV28,.,.,TRBJ1-5,CASSLWQTDQPQHF,TGTGCCAGCAGTTTATGGCAGACCGATCAGCCCCAGCATTTT
TRBV29-1,.,.,TRBJ1-2,CSVQRDLGRGYTF,TGCAGCGTTCAACGGGATCTAGGACGTGGCTACACCTTC
TRBV19,.,.,TRBJ1-1,CASSFWTEGAFF,TGTGCCAGCTCCTTTTGGACAGAAGGAGCTTTCTTT
TRBV30,TRBD1,.,TRBJ2-7,CAWSRVDRDAYEQYF,TGTGCCTGGAGTAGGGTGGACAGGGACGCCTACGAGCAGTACTTC
TRBV27,.,.,TRBJ2-3,CASSPGPPKDTQYF,TGTGCCAGCAGTCCGGGACCGCCGAAAGATACGCAGTATTTT
TRBV19,TRBD1,.,TRBJ1-5,CASRLDRADNQPQHF,TGTGCCAGTAGGCTAGACAGGGCGGATAATCAGCCCCAGCATTTT
TRBV5-6,.,.,TRBJ1-1,CASSRVRGTEAFF,TGTGCCAGCAGCCGCGTCAGGGGAACTGAAGCTTTCTTT
TRBV7-2,TRBD2,once,TRBJ2-3,CASSLAGEGTDTQYF,TGTGCCAGCAGCTTAGCAGGGGAGGGGACAGATACGCAGTATTTT
TRBV10-1,.,.,TRBJ2-7,CASGGGGNRQYF,TGCGCCAGCGGTGGAGGGGGCAATCGGCAGTACTTC
TRBV25-1,.,.,TRBJ1-3,CASTPVIPSTIYF,TGTGCCAGCACCCCCGTTATCCCCTCGACCATATATTTT
TRBV7-2,.,.,TRBJ2-3,CASSLDHSTDTQYF,TGTGCCAGCAGCTTAGACCACAGCACAGATACGCAGTATTTT
TRBV6-1,.,few,TRBJ1-5,CASTPGWGEDQPQHF,TGTGCCAGCACCCCCGGGTGGGGTGAGGATCAGCCCCAGCATTTT
TRBV5-6,.,.,TRBJ1-2,CASSLAGWALSGYTF,TGTGCCAGCAGCTTAGCAGGGTGGGCCTTAAGTGGCTACACCTTC